The 23 T cell receptor beta chains below come from one sample, sequenced in a study of OX40 agonist ivuxolimab in advanced cancers. Assay: immunoSEQ multiplex PCR; the TCRdb copy retains only in-frame clones and omits some. The table has 55,000 to 75,000 clones, more than 80% seen once. The sample consisted of CD4+ or CD8+ T cells sorted from blood, taken in a trial of the OX40 agonist ivuxolimab. The source of these receptors is an adult with an advanced solid tumor such as melanoma, head and neck, liver or kidney cancer.

The genes are TRBV30 and TRBJ1-4; D call uncertain. From germline, CDR1 is GTSNPN and CDR2 SVGIG (reference sequence). This CDR3 is 12 amino acids long. V was cut by 0 bases and J by 12 bases, with 11 bases left in between. CDR3: CAWSVIRKQLFF. In nucleotides, the CDR3 is TGTGCCTGGAGTGTAATCCGGAAACAACTGTTTTTT.

This clone was seen more than once but under ten times. V and J are TRBV6-5 and TRBJ2-1; D might be TRBD1 (6 bases). Trimming removed 4 bases from V and 8 bases from J, with 21 bases in between. Germline V CDR1 and CDR2: MNHEY, SVGAGI. The length of the CDR3 is 16 residues. In DNA form, the CDR3 reads TGTGCCAGCAGTTTGGGTGGGGGCTTACGCGCATATGAGCAGTTCTTC. Encoded protein: CASSLGGGLRAYEQFF.

The chain has TRBV4-3 and TRBJ2-7; possibly TRBD1 for D (5 bases). The V end lost 1 base, the J end lost 2 bases, and 9 bases lay between the germline ends. Germline-derived CDR1 and CDR2 are LGHNA and YSLEER. CDR3 length: 14 amino acids. The CDR3 region is CASSQGQGTYEQYF. Here the CDR3 DNA reads TGCGCCAGCAGCCAAGGTCAGGGAACCTACGAGCAGTACTTC.

The rearrangement uses TRBV5-4 and TRBJ1-4, with 8 bases fitting TRBD1. Germline lookup yields CDR1 SGHNT and CDR2 YYREEE (reference sequence). There are 16 residues in the CDR3. V dropped 4 bases and J dropped 7; count of bases not matched to a gene: 12. The CDR3 nucleotides are TGTGCCAGCAGCGTAAAAACAGGGGGGTCCGGTGAAAAACTGTTTTTT. It translates to CASSVKTGGSGEKLFF.

The rearrangement joins TRBV9 to TRBJ2-7, with 10 bases aligning to TRBD2. CDR1 is SGDLS and CDR2 is YYNGEE in the germline V gene. The CDR3 length is 15 residues. The V segment lost 0 bases and the J segment 4 bases; nucleotides outside the gene matches: 4. CDR3 region: CASSVAASGSYEQYF. Here the CDR3 DNA reads TGTGCCAGCAGCGTAGCGGCTAGCGGGAGTTACGAGCAGTACTTC. Supplemented by reference TRBV9 and TRBJ2-7, the full variable domain reads DSGVTQTPKHLITATGQRVTLRCSPRSGDLSVYWYQQSLDQGLQFLIQYYNGEERAKGNILERFSAQQFPDLHSELNLSSLELGDSALYFCASSVAASGSYEQYFGPGTRLTVT.

V and J are TRBV7-2 and TRBJ2-7; no reliable D call. The germline CDR1 and CDR2 sequences are SGHTA and FQGNSA. V lost 5 bases to trimming and J lost 0 bases, with 8 bases between them. The CDR3 has 13 residues. CDR3 loop: CASSPQISYEQYF. CDR3 DNA sequence: TGTGCCAGCAGCCCCCAGATCTCCTACGAGCAGTACTTC.

This chain connects TRBV7-8 to TRBJ2-1, with D possibly matching TRBD1 (5 bases). Per germline, CDR1 SGHVS and CDR2 FQNEAQ. V was pared by 5 bases and J by 0 bases, with 11 bases between. The CDR3 is 15 amino acids. CDR3 residues: CASSPTVLSYNEQFF. The CDR3 DNA reads TGTGCCAGCAGCCCGACAGTGCTCTCCTACAATGAGCAGTTCTTC.

Only a few counts were recorded for this clone. The same CDR3 also results from other DNA sequences found in this sample. The rearrangement uses TRBV18 and TRBJ2-5; no definite D call. Germline assignment: CDR1 KGHSH and CDR2 LQKENI. The V gene lost 3 bases and the J gene lost 2 bases, with 1 base spanning the gap. This CDR3 is built from 11 residues. The CDR3 nucleotides read TGTGCCAGCTCACCTCAAGAGACCCAGTACTTC. This translates into CASSPQETQYF. Drawing the rest from reference TRBV18 and TRBJ2-5, the complete variable domain is NAGVMQNPRHLVRRRGQEARLRCSPMKGHSHVYWYRQLPEEGLKFMVYLQKENIIDESGMPKERFSAEFPKEGPSILRIQQVVRGDSAAYFCASSPQETQYFGPGTRLLVL.

The chain recombines TRBV19 with TRBJ2-2; D is unresolved. The CDR3 runs 15 residues. The germline V gene encodes CDR1 LNHDA and CDR2 SQIVND (reference sequence). Trimming removed 5 bases at V and 0 bases at J, with 10 bases between. As DNA, the CDR3 is TGTGCCAGTAGTTCAATGGCGGCGAACACCGGGGAGCTGTTTTTT. Its protein product is CASSSMAANTGELFF.

The rearrangement joins TRBV7-2 to TRBJ1-4; D is ambiguous. Germline values: CDR1 SGHTA, CDR2 FQGNSA. The CDR3 has 15 amino acids. The V end was cut by 4 bases, the J end by 3 bases, with 12 bases between. In nucleotides, the CDR3 is TGTGCCAGCAGCTCCGACCCCCGTCCTAATGAAAAACTGTTTTTT. It translates to CASSSDPRPNEKLFF.

This sequence joins TRBV19 and TRBJ2-7, with D tentatively TRBD1 or TRBD2 (5 bases each). The CDR3 totals 13 residues. Germline CDR1 is LNHDA and CDR2 is SQIVND (reference sequence). The V end lost 5 bases, the J end lost 7 bases, and 15 bases lay between the germline ends. The CDR3 sequence: CASSGGRSGEQYF. CDR3 DNA sequence: TGTGCCAGTAGTGGGGGAAGGAGTGGGGAGCAGTACTTC.

The chain joins TRBV21-1 to TRBJ2-7; TRBD1, the table's D call, was not compared with the DNA. TRBV21-1 is annotated as a pseudogene. The CDR3 totals 14 residues. The CDR3 nucleotides read TGTGCCAGCAGCAAAGAAACAGGCTCCTACGAGCAGTACTTC. Its protein product is CASSKETGSYEQYF.

This chain joins TRBV6-6 and TRBJ1-1, with D unclear. The germline V and J ends were trimmed by 4 bases and 1 base, with 1 base remaining between them. CDR3 length: 11 residues. The germline V gene encodes CDR1 MNHNY and CDR2 SVGAGI (reference sequence). The DNA for the CDR3 is TGTGCCAGCAGTTGGAACACTGAAGCTTTCTTT. Its translation: CASSWNTEAFF.

The chain joins TRBV28 to TRBJ1-5, with 7 bases that match TRBD1. This CDR3 contains 13 residues. V was clipped by 4 bases and J by 4 bases; unmatched bases: 1. Germline CDR1 is MDHEN and CDR2 is SYDVKM. The CDR3 reads CASSSTGNQPQHF. Here the CDR3 DNA reads TGTGCCAGCAGTTCGACAGGGAATCAGCCCCAGCATTTT.

This chain joins TRBV5-1 and TRBJ1-2, with D perhaps TRBD1 (6 bases). Germline lookup yields CDR1 SGHRS and CDR2 YFSETQ. CDR3 size: 13 residues. The germline V and J ends were trimmed by 3 bases and 3 bases, with 9 bases remaining between them. Here the CDR3 DNA reads TGCGCCAGCAGCTCGGCAGGGGACTATGGCTACACCTTC. Translating it yields CASSSAGDYGYTF.

The chain links TRBV29-1 to TRBJ1-1, with D perhaps TRBD1 (5 bases). Per germline, CDR1 SQVTM and CDR2 ANQGSEA. Trimming stripped 5 bases from V and 0 bases from J, with 13 bases between. This CDR3 spans 14 amino acids. The CDR3 protein is CSVRGRFMNTEAFF. CDR3 nucleotides: TGCAGCGTTCGGGGCAGATTCATGAACACTGAAGCTTTCTTT.

The chain is built from TRBV7-9 and TRBJ2-7; D tentatively reads TRBD1 or TRBD2 (6 bases each). CDR1 is SEHNR, CDR2 FQNEAQ, per germline (reference sequence). Deletions cut 5 bases from V and 6 bases from J, with 14 bases between. The CDR3 length is 13 residues. CDR3 sequence (DNA): TGTGCCAGCAGCCCAGGGCCGGGGGCCGAGCAGTACTTC. Translated, it gives CASSPGPGAEQYF.

This clone was seen a single time. The V and J genes are TRBV2 and TRBJ2-1; possible D gene TRBD2, 5 bases. Per the germline V gene, CDR1 is SNHLY and CDR2 is FYNNEI. V gave up 3 bases and J gave up 1 base, with 13 bases separating them. The CDR3 extends over 16 amino acids. This CDR3 is CASSDGLAGSYNEQFF. CDR3 sequence (DNA): TGTGCCAGCAGTGACGGGCTAGCCGGTTCCTACAATGAGCAGTTCTTC.

The chain is built from TRBV10-1 and TRBJ2-3; D is unresolved. The length of the CDR3 is 13 residues. Trimming took off 4 bases at V and 1 base at J, with 6 bases between the two ends. Per the germline V gene, CDR1 is WNHNN and CDR2 is SYGVQD (reference sequence). Here the CDR3 reads CASSVKGTDTQYF. The DNA of the CDR3 is TGCGCCAGCAGTGTGAAGGGCACAGATACGCAGTATTTT.

The gene calls are TRBV7-9 and TRBJ2-1; 8 bases are a match to TRBD2. The germline gives CDR1 SEHNR, CDR2 FQNEAQ (reference sequence). There are 15 residues in the CDR3. V lost 6 bases to trimming and J lost 8 bases; unmatched junction nucleotides: 12. As DNA, the CDR3 is TGTGCCAGCAGTATAGCGGGGCGCCCTATGTATGAGCAGTTCTTC. Its translation is CASSIAGRPMYEQFF.

The CDR3: CASSNDPGSGGYTF. For the CDR3, the DNA is TGTGCCAGCAGTAACGACCCAGGGTCCGGAGGCTACACCTTC. The chain employs TRBV27 and TRBJ1-2; D may be TRBD1 (5 bases). From germline, CDR1 is MNHEY and CDR2 SMNVEV (reference sequence). Between the trimmed V and J ends, which lost 5 bases and 8 bases, there was a span of 18 bases. This CDR3 has 14 residues.

The rearrangement links TRBV6-4 to TRBJ2-3, with TRBD2 matching 12 bases. Germline V CDR1 and CDR2: MRHNA, SNTAGT. CDR3 size: 15 residues. The V gene end was trimmed by 4 bases and the J gene end by 5 bases; junction bases not matched to a gene: 4. CDR3 DNA sequence: TGTGCCAGCAGTGCTAGCGGGGGGGCCCGAGATACGCAGTATTTT. This translates into CASSASGGARDTQYF.

The rearrangement uses TRBV10-2 and TRBJ2-1; D ambiguous. The germline V and J ends were trimmed by 4 bases and 6 bases, with 16 bases remaining between them. The CDR3 consists of 15 residues. Germline lookup yields CDR1 WSHSY and CDR2 SAAADI. The CDR3 spells CASSGNTAASNEQFF. The CDR3 DNA follows: TGCGCCAGCAGTGGGAACACGGCCGCCAGCAATGAGCAGTTCTTC.